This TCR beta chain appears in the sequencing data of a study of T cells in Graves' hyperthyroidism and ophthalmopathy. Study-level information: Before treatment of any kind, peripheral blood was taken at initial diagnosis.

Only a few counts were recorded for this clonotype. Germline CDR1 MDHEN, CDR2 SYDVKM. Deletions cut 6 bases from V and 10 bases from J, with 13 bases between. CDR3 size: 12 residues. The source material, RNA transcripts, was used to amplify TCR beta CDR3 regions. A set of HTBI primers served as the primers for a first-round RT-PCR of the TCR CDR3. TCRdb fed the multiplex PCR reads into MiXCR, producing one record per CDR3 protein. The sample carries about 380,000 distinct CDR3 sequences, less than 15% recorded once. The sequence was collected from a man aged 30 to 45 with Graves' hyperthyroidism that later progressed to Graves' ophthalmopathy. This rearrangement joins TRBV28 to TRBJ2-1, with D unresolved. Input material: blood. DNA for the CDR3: TGTGCCAGCAGACCCCCGGACGAAGAGCAGTTCTTC. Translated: CASRPPDEEQFF.